This T cell receptor beta chain was identified in a study of blood T cell repertoires in COVID-19. At the level of the study: Spain, Italy and the United States supplied samples that represented acute and convalescent COVID-19. PBMCs, B-cell-depleted T cells, or T cells were the source of the cDNA or gDNA that made up the material.

As originally analysed: Reference gene primer amplification yielded estimated nucleated cell counts. Libraries were prepared by immunoSEQ multiplex PCR; TCRdb keeps only in-frame clonotypes and omits some of them. Clone size and V and J calls were adopted from that table, with D and trimming inferred from the DNA. The sample yields around 400,000 clones, about 87% seen once. Seattle's cohort entered during active infection and was followed longitudinally. CDR1 is SQVTM, CDR2 ANQGSEA, per germline. The ends lost 7 bases at V and 1 base at J; junction bases unmatched: 2. The CDR3 is 13 residues long. Input material: peripheral blood. The receptor's source is a woman aged 30 to 39 with COVID-19, enrolled during active disease. V usage is TRBV29-1 and J usage is TRBJ2-2; 8 bases align to TRBD1. The CDR3 DNA is TGCAGCGCCGACAGGGGGAACACCGGGGAGCTGTTTTTT. Protein sequence: CSADRGNTGELFF.